Sequencing of this T cell receptor beta chain was carried out in a study of beta chain features in type 1 diabetes. The wider study: The patient and healthy donor groups were comparable for age, gender and cell yields. Whole-study results and caveats: The naive, central memory and Treg TCRB repertoires of patients appeared to be more similar to one another than those of healthy donors. Within each of all four CD4+ subsets, Type 1 diabetes patients had TCRB CDR3s that were moderately but significantly shorter. HLA effects on TCRB rearrangement stayed unresolved here.

CD45RO/CCR7/CD25/CD127/CD95/CD27 separated CD4+ naive, central memory, regulatory and stem cell-like memory cells by sorting. Germline CDR1 LNHNV, CDR2 YYDKDF (reference sequence). Deletions cut 9 bases from V and 0 bases from J, with 15 bases between. This CDR3 spans 15 amino acids. About this clone itself: The antigen remains unidentified.

Isolated RNA was reverse transcribed in full, so expressed TCRB transcripts were sequenced. Sequencing used immunoSEQ multiplex PCR; TCRdb keeps in-frame clones, though not all of them. This table has hundreds of thousands of clones, around 15% appearing once. The specimen sequenced was naive CD4+ T cells from blood. V and J are TRBV15 and TRBJ1-5; weak D call: TRBD1 (6 bases). This clonotype was sampled from a man younger than 35 with type 1 diabetes. The CDR3: CATGGDRYSNQPQHF. The DNA of the CDR3 is TGTGCCACAGGCGGAGACAGGTATAGCAATCAGCCCCAGCATTTT.